This T cell receptor (beta chain) was recorded in a study of blood T cell repertoires in COVID-19. Study summary: Acute and convalescent COVID-19 samples came from the United States, Italy and Spain. The cDNA or gDNA used as material had been derived from T cells, B-cell-depleted T cells, or PBMCs.

Germline CDR1 and CDR2: LNHDA and SQIVND (reference sequence). CDR3 length equals 17 residues. V dropped 3 bases and J dropped 5; count of bases not matched to a gene: 10. Original analysis: Amplified reference gene primers provided the basis for estimating nucleated cell counts. Clones were read by immunoSEQ multiplex PCR, and TCRdb kept only the in-frame ones, dropping some. V, J and clone size derive from that table, while D and trimming were established from the DNA sequence. Found here are 40,000 or so clones, about nine tenths of them singletons; the top ten hold about 0.4%. Sequenced input: peripheral blood. The receptor was isolated from a human donor in a cohort sampled during active COVID-19. The chain uses TRBV19 and TRBJ2-2; 9 positions agree with TRBD2. The CDR3 DNA sequence: TGTGCCAGTAGTATGGCTAGCGGGGAAAGTCGAACCGGGGAGCTGTTTTTT. Its translation: CASSMASGESRTGELFF.